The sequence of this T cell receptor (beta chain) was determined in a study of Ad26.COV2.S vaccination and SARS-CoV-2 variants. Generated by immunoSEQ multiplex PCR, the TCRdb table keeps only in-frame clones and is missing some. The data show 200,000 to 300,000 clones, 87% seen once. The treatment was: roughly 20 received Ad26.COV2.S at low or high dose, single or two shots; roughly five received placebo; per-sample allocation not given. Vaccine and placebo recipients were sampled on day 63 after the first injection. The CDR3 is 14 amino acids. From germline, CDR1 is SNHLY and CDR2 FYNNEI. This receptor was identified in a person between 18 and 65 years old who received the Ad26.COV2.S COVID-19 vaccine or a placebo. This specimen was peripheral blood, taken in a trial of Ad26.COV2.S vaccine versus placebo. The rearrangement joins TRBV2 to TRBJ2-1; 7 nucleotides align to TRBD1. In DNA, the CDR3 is TGTGCTTCCAAACCGGGACAGACATACAATGAGCAGTTCTTC. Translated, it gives CASKPGQTYNEQFF.